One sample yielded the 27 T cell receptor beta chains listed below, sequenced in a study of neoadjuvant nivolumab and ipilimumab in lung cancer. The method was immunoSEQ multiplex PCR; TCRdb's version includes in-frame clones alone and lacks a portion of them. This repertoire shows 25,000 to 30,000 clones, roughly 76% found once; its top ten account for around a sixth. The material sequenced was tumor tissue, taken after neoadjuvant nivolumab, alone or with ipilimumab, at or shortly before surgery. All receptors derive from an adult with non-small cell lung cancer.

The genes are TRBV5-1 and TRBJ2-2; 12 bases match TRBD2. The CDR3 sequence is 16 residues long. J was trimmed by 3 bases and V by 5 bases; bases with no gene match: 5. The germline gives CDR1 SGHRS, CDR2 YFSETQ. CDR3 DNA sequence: TGCGCCAGCAGTCCTAGCGGGGGGGCCTACACCGGGGAGCTGTTTTTT. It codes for CASSPSGGAYTGELFF.

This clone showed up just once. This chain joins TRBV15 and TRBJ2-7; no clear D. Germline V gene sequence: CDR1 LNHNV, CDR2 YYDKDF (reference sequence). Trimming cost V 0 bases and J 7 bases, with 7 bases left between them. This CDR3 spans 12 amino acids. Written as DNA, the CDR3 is TGTGCCACCAGCAGAGAAGGTTTGGAGCAGTACTTC. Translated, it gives CATSREGLEQYF.

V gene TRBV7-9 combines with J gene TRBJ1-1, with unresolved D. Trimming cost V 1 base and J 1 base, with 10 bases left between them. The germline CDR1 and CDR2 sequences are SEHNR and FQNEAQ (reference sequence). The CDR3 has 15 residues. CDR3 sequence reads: CASSLGSAGNTEAFF. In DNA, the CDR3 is TGTGCCAGCAGCTTAGGCTCGGCAGGGAACACTGAAGCTTTCTTT.

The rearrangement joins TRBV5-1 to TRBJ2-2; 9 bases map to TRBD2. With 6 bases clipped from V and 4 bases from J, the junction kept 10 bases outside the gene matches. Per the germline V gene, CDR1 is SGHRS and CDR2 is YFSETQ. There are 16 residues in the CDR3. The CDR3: CASTPGGGGGTGELFF. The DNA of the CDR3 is TGCGCCAGCACCCCCGGAGGCGGGGGGGGCACCGGGGAGCTGTTTTTT.

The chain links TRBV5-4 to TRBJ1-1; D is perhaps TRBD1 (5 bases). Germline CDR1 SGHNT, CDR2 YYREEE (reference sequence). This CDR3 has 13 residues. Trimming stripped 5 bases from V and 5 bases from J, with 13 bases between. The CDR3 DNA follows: TGTGCCAGCAGTACGGGGGGGAGGACTGAAGCTTTCTTT. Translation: CASSTGGRTEAFF.

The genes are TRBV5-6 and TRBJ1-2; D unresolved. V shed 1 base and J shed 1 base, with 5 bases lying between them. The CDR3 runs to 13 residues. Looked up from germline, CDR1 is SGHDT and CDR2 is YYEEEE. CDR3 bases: TGTGCCAGCAGCTTGTTCAGTAACTATGGCTACACCTTC. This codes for CASSLFSNYGYTF.

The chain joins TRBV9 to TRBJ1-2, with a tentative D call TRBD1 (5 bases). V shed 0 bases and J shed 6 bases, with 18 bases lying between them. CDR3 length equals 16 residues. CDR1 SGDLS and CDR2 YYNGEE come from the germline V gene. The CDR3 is CASSVGSDGGRNGYTF. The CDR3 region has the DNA TGTGCCAGCAGCGTAGGGTCGGATGGGGGACGAAATGGCTACACCTTC.

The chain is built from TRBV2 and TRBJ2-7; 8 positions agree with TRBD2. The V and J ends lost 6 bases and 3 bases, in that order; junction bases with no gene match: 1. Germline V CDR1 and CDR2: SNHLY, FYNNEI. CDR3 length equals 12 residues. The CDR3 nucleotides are TGTGCCAGCAGCAGCGGGGGCTACGAGCAGTACTTC. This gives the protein CASSSGGYEQYF.

The CDR3 DNA reads TGCAGTGCTAGGCTCCAGGGAGGGGCTTTCTTT. Protein: CSARLQGGAFF. The chain employs TRBV20-1 and TRBJ1-1; possibly TRBD1 for D (5 bases). The ends were cut back, 3 bases at V and 11 bases at J, with 13 bases in the middle. Germline CDR1 DFQATT, CDR2 SNEGSKA (reference sequence). The CDR3 is 11 amino acids.

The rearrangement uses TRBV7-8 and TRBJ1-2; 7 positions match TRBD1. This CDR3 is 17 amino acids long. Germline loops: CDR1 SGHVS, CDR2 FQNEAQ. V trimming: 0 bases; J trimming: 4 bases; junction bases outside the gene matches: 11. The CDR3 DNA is TGTGCCAGCAGCTTAGCTGTATCGACAGGGACGGCCTATGGCTACACCTTC. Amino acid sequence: CASSLAVSTGTAYGYTF. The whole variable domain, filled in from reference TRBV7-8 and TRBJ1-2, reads GAGVSQSPRYKVAKRGQDVALRCDPISGHVSLFWYQQALGQGPEFLTYFQNEAQLDKSGLPSDRFFAERPEGSVSTLKIQRTQQEDSAVYLCASSLAVSTGTAYGYTFGSGTRLTVV.

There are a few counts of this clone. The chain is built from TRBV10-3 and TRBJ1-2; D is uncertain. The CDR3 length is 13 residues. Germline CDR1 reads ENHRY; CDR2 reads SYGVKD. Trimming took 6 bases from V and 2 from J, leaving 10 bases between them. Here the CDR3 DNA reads TGTGCCATCAGGATGGACGGCAACTATGGCTACACCTTC. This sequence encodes CAIRMDGNYGYTF.

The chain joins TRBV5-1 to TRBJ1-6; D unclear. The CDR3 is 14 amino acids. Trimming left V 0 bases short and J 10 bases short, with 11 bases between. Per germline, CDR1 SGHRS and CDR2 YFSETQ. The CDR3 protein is CASSLGGLVSPLHF. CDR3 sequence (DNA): TGCGCCAGCAGCTTGGGAGGATTGGTCTCACCCCTCCACTTT.

CDR3 nucleotides: TGTGCCAGCAGCTTCGGGCCCCCCAACTATGGCTACACCTTC. Protein: CASSFGPPNYGYTF. The J gene is TRBJ1-2, the V gene TRBV5-6; D gene unclear. Between the trimmed V and J ends, which lost 2 bases and 2 bases, there was a span of 10 bases. The germline V gene encodes CDR1 SGHDT and CDR2 YYEEEE. The CDR3 runs 14 residues.

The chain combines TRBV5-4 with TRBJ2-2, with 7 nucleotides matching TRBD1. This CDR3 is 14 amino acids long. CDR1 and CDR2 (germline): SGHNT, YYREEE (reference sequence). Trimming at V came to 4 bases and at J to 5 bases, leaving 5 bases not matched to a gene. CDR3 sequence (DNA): TGTGCCAGCAGCCCGATACAGGGGACCGGGGAGCTGTTTTTT. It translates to CASSPIQGTGELFF.

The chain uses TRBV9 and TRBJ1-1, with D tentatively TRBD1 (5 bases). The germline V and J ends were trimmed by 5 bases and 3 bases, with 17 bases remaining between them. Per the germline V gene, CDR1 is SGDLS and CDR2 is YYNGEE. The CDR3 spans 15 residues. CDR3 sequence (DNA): TGTGCCAGCAGTCCCCACATGGGGGTGGACACTGAAGCTTTCTTT. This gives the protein CASSPHMGVDTEAFF.

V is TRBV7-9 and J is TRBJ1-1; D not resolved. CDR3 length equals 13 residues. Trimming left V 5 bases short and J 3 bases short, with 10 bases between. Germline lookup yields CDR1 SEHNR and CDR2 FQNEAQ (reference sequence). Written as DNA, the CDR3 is TGTGCCAGCAGCATTGAACCGGACACTGAAGCTTTCTTT. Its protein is CASSIEPDTEAFF. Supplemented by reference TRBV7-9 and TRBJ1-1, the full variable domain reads DTGVSQNPRHKITKRGQNVTFRCDPISEHNRLYWYRQTLGQGPEFLTYFQNEAQLEKSRLLSDRFSAERPKGSFSTLEIQRTEQGDSAMYLCASSIEPDTEAFFGQGTRLTVV.

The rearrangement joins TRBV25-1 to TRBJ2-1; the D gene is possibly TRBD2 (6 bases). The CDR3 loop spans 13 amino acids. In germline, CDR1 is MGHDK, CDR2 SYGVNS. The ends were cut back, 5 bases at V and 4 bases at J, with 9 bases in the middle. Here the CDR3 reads CASSRDFYNEQFF. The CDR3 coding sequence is TGTGCCAGCAGTCGGGACTTTTACAATGAGCAGTTCTTC.

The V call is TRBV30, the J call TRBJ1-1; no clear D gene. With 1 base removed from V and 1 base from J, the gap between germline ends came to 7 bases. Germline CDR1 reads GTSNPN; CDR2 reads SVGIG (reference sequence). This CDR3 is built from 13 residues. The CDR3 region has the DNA TGTGCCTGGAGTGGTGTAGGGAACACTGAAGCTTTCTTT. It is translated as CAWSGVGNTEAFF.

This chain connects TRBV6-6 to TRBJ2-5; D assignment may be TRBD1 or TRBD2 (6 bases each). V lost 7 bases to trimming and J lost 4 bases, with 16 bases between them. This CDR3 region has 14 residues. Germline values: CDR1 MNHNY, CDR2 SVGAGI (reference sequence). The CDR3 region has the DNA TGTGCCAGCAAGACAGGTTCCGGGGGAGAGACCCAGTACTTC. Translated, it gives CASKTGSGGETQYF.

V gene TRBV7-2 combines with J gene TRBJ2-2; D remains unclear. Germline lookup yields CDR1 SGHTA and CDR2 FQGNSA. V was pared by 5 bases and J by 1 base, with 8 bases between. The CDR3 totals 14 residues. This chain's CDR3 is CASSHSKNTGELFF. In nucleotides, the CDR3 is TGTGCCAGCAGCCATAGTAAGAACACCGGGGAGCTGTTTTTT.

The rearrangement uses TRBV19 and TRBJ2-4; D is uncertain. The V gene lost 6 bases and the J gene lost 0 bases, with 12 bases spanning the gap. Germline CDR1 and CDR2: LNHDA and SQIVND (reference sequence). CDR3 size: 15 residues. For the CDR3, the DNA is TGTGCCAGTAGACTGGGCGATTTAGCCAAAAACATTCAGTACTTC. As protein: CASRLGDLAKNIQYF.

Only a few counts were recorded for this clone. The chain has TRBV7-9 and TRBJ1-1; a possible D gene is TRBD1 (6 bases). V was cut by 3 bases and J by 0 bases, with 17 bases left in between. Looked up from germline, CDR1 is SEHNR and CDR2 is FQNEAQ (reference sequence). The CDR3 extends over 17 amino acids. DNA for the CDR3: TGTGCCAGCAGCTTCGGGGGGGGAGGGGACATGAACACTGAAGCTTTCTTT. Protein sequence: CASSFGGGGDMNTEAFF.

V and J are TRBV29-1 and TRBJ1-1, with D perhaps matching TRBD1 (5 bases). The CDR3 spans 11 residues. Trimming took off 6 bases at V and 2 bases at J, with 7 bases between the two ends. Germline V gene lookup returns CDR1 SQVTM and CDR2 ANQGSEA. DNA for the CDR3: TGCAGCGTCGACAGTAACACTGAAGCTTTCTTT. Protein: CSVDSNTEAFF.

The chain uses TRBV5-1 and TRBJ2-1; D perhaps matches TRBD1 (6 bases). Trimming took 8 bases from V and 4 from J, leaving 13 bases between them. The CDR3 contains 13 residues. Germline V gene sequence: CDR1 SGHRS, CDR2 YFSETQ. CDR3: CASRTDEYNEQFF. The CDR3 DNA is TGCGCCAGTAGGACAGACGAATACAATGAGCAGTTCTTC.

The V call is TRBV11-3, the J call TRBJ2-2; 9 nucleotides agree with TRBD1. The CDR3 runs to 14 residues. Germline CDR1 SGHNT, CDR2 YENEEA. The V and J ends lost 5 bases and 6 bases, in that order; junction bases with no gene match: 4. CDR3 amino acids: CASSHRQGAGELFF. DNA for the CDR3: TGTGCCAGCAGCCACCGACAGGGGGCCGGGGAGCTGTTTTTT. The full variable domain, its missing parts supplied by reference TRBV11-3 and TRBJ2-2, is EAGVVQSPRYKIIEKKQPVAFWCNPISGHNTLYWYLQNLGQGPELLIRYENEEAVDDSQLPKDRFSAERLKGVDSTLKIQPAELGDSAVYLCASSHRQGAGELFFGEGSRLTVL.

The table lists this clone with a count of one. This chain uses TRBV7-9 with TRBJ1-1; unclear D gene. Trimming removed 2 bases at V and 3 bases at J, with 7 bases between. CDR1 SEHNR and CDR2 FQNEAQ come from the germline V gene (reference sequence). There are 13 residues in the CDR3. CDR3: CASSLTTDTEAFF. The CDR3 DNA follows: TGTGCCAGCAGCTTAACGACTGACACTGAAGCTTTCTTT.

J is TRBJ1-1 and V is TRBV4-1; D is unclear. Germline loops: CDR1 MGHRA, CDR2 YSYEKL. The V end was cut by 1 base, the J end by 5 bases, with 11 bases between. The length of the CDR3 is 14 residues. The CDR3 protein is CASSQGGLNTEAFF. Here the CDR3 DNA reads TGCGCCAGCAGCCAAGGAGGCCTAAATACTGAAGCTTTCTTT.